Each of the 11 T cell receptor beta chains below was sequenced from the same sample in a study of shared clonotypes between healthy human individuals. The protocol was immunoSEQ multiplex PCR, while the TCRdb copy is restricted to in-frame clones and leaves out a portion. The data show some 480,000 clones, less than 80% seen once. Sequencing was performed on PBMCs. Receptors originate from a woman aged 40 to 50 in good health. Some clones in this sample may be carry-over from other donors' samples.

CDR3 DNA sequence: TGTGCCAGTAGGAGACCGGGACAGGGGTATGGCTACACCTTC. Translated: CASRRPGQGYGYTF. The genes are TRBV19 and TRBJ1-2; the match to TRBD1 covers 10 bases. The length of the CDR3 is 14 residues. The trim removed 6 bases at V and 5 bases at J, leaving 6 bases unmatched. Germline CDR1 LNHDA, CDR2 SQIVND (reference sequence).

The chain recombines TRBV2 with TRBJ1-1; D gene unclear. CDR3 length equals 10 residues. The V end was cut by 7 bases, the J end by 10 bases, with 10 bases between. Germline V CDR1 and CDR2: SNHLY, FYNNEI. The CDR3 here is CASMRDLAFF. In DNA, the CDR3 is TGTGCCAGCATGCGGGATTTAGCTTTCTTT.

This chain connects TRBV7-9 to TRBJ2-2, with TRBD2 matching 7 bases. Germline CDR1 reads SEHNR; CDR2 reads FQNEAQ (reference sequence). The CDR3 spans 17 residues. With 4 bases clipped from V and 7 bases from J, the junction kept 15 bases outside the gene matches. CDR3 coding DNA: TGTGCCAGCAGCTCCTATCTGGCGGGAGAAGGGAGCGGGGAGCTGTTTTTT. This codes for CASSSYLAGEGSGELFF.

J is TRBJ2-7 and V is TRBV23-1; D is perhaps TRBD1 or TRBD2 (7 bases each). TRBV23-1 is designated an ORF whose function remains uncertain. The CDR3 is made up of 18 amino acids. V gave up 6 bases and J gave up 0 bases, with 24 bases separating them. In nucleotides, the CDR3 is TGCGCCAGCAGCCGTTATCCAGGGGGGGCCCCTGTCTCCTACGAGCAGTACTTC. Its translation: CASSRYPGGAPVSYEQYF.

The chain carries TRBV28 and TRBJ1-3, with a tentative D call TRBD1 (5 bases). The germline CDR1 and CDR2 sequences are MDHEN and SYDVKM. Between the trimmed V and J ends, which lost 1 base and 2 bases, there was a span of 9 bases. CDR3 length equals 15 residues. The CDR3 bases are TGTGCCAGCAGTTTATCCCAGGGAGCTGGAAACACCATATATTTT. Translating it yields CASSLSQGAGNTIYF.

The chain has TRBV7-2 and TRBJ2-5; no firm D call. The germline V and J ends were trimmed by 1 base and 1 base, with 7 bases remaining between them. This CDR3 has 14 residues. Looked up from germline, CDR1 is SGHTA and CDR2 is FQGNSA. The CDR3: CASSLGGGQETQYF. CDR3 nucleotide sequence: TGTGCCAGCAGCTTAGGGGGTGGCCAAGAGACCCAGTACTTC.

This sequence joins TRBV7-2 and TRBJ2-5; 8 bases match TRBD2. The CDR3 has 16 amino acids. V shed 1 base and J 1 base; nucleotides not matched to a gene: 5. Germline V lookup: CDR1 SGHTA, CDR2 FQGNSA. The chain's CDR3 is CASSLGSGRTQETQYF. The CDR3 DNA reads TGTGCCAGCAGCTTAGGGAGCGGGAGAACCCAAGAGACCCAGTACTTC.

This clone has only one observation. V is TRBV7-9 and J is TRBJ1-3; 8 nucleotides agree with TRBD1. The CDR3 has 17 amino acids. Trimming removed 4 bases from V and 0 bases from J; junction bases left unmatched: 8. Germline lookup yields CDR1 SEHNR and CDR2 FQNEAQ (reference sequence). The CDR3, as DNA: TGTGCCAGCAGCTACCTATTCCAGGGGGCCTCTGGAAACACCATATATTTT. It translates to CASSYLFQGASGNTIYF.

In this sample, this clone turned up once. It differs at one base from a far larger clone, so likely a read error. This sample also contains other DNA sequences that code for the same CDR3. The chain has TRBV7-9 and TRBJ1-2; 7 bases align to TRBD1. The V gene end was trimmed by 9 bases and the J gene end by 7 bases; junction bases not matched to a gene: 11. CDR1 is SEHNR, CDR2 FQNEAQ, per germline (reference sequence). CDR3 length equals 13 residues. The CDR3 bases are TGTGCCAGTAACCGACAGGGAGAGGGTGGCTACACCTTC. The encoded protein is CASNRQGEGGYTF. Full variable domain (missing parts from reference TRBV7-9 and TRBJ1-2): DTGVSQNPRHKITKRGQNVTFRCDPISEHNRLYWYRQTLGQGPEFLTYFQNEAQLEKSRLLSDRFSAERPKGSFSTLEIQRTEQGDSAMYLCASNRQGEGGYTFGSGTRLTVV.

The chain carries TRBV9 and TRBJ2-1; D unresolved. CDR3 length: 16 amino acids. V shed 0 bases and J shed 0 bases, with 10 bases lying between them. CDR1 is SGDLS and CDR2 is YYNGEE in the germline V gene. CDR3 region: CASSVDGGDSYNEQFF. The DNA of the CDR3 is TGTGCCAGCAGCGTAGATGGCGGCGACTCCTACAATGAGCAGTTCTTC.

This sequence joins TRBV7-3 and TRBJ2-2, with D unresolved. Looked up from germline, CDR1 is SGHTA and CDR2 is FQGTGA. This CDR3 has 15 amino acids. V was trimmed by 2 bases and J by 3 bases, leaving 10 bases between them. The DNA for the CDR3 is TGTGCCAGCAGCTTATTGGGTGGGGACACCGGGGAGCTGTTTTTT. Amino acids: CASSLLGGDTGELFF.